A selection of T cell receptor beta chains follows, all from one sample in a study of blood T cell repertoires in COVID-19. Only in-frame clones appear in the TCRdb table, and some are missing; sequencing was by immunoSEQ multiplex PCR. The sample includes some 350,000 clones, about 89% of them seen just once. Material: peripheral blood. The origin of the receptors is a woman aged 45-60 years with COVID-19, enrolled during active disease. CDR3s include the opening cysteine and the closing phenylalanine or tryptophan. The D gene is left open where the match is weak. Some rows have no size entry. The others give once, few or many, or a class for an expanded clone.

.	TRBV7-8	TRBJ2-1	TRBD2	TGTGCCAGCAGCTCCGGTCCTATAGCGGGAGGGGCCTGGGAGCAGTTCTTC	CASSSGPIAGGAWEQFF
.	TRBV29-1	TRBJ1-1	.	TGCAGCGTTGAAAGGGGTGGTGAAGCTTTCTTT	CSVERGGEAFF
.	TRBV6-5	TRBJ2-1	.	TGTGCCAGCAGGAATACAGGGAGCAATGAGCAGTTCTTC	CASRNTGSNEQFF
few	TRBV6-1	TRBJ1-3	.	TGTGCCAGCAGTGAGTCGGGAAACACCATATATTTT	CASSESGNTIYF
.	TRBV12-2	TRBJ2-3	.	TGTGCAAGTCGCTTACCCGGGACTAGCGGGATGGATACGCAGTATTTT	CASRLPGTSGMDTQYF
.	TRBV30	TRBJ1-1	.	TGTGCCTGGAGTTCTCCAGGAAGGAGGGTCACTGAAGCTTTCTTT	CAWSSPGRRVTEAFF
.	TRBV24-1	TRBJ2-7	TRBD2	TGTGCCACCAGTGATACGCAGCCGGGACTAGGAGTCCCAGAGCAGTACTTC	CATSDTQPGLGVPEQYF
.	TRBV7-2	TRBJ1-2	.	TGTGCCAGCAGCTCCGGAGGATCGGCCCTCTATGGCTACACCTTC	CASSSGGSALYGYTF
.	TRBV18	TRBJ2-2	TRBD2	TGTGCCAGCTCACCACAGGGGAGGGCCGGGGAGCTGTTTTTT	CASSPQGRAGELFF
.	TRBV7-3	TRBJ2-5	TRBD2	TGTGCCAGCAGCTTAACTGGGAGGGAAGAGACCCAGTACTTC	CASSLTGREETQYF
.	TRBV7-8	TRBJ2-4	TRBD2	TGTGCCAGCAGCCAGGGGATTCCTAGCGGGAGGGCGCTAAACATTCAGTACTTC	CASSQGIPSGRALNIQYF
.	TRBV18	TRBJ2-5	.	TGTGCCAGCTCACCACGGCAGGGGCGGCAAGAGACCCAGTACTTC	CASSPRQGRQETQYF
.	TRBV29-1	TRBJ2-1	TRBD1	TGCAGCGTTGAAGTTTTGGGACAGTCCTACAATGAGCAGTTCTTC	CSVEVLGQSYNEQFF
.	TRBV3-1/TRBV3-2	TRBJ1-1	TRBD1	TGTGCCAGCAGCCAAGATCGGGTGGACAGGGGGGCGATGAACACTGAAGCTTTCTTT	CASSQDRVDRGAMNTEAFF
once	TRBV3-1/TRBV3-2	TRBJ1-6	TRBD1	TGTGCCAGCAGCCTAGAGACAGGGAGGAGCAATTCACCCCTCCACTTT	CASSLETGRSNSPLHF
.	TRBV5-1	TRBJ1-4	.	TGCGCCAGCAGCTCACAGGGATGGCCTAATGAAAAACTGTTTTTT	CASSSQGWPNEKLFF